These T cell receptor beta chains were read from a single sample in a study of PD-1 blockade in mismatch repair-deficient tumors. TCRdb's copy holds only in-frame clones and misses some; the assay was immunoSEQ multiplex PCR. The table records more than 85,000 clones, approximately 80% of them present only once. The starting material was peripheral blood, obtained approximately 8 months after starting pembrolizumab. All receptors come from an adult with mismatch repair-deficient cancer. Each CDR3 is given with its conserved first and last residue. A D gene is named only where the DNA matches it firmly. Not every row has a clone size; where given, it reads once, few, many or a size class.

>TRBJ2-5|-|TRBV5-4|TRBD1
CASSWGQQQETQYF
TGTGCCAGCAGCTGGGGACAGCAACAAGAGACCCAGTACTTC
>TRBJ2-7|-|TRBV6-5|TRBD1
CASSLGQNYEQYF
TGTGCCAGCAGCCTGGGACAGAACTACGAGCAGTACTTC
>TRBJ2-2|-|TRBV27|-
CASMLGRQGRTGELFF
TGTGCCAGCATGCTGGGCCGTCAGGGCCGAACCGGGGAGCTGTTTTTT
>TRBJ1-1|-|TRBV7-9|-
CASSFDSWRNTEAFF
TGTGCCAGCAGCTTCGACAGCTGGCGGAACACTGAAGCTTTCTTT
>TRBJ1-5|-|TRBV19|TRBD1
CASSIGRDSSGIGQPQHF
TGTGCCAGTAGTATAGGCCGGGACAGTTCGGGCATCGGTCAGCCCCAGCATTTT
>TRBJ2-2|-|TRBV7-7|-
CASSLGNTGELFF
TGTGCTAGCAGCTTAGGCAACACCGGGGAGCTGTTTTTT
>TRBJ2-3|-|TRBV5-1|TRBD1
CASSFGDRVTDTQYF
TGCGCCAGCAGCTTTGGGGACAGGGTAACAGATACGCAGTATTTT
>TRBJ2-1|-|TRBV6-1|-
CASSEAGWGTSYNEQFF
TGTGCCAGCAGTGAAGCTGGGTGGGGGACTTCTTACAATGAGCAGTTCTTC
>TRBJ1-3|-|TRBV19|TRBD1
CASSLSTGAGNTIYF
TGTGCCAGTAGTCTTTCGACAGGGGCAGGAAACACCATATATTTT
>TRBJ1-1|-|TRBV28|TRBD1
CASSGTGSTEAFF
TGTGCCAGCAGTGGGACAGGATCCACTGAAGCTTTCTTT
>TRBJ1-2|-|TRBV2|-
CASSDSQAPPQVGYTF
TGTGCCAGCAGTGATAGTCAGGCCCCCCCGCAAGTTGGCTACACCTTC
>TRBJ1-2|-|TRBV4-2|-
CASSLGQDYGYTF
TGTGCCAGCAGCTTAGGGCAAGACTATGGCTACACCTTC
>TRBJ2-7|once|TRBV7-8|-
CASSLGQILSYEQYF
TGTGCCAGCAGCTTAGGCCAGATACTCTCCTACGAGCAGTACTTC
>TRBJ2-1|-|TRBV5-1|TRBD2
CASSLDTGGYNEQFF
TGCGCCAGCAGCTTGGACACGGGGGGGTACAATGAGCAGTTCTTC
>TRBJ2-7|-|TRBV18|-
CASSFEGHEQYF
TGTGCCAGCTCATTCGAGGGCCACGAGCAGTACTTC
>TRBJ1-1|-|TRBV19|-
CASSRRQMNTEAFF
TGTGCCAGTAGCCGGCGACAGATGAACACTGAAGCTTTCTTT
>TRBJ2-5|-|TRBV7-6|-
CASSLILSDSGPETQYF
TGTGCCAGCAGCTTAATCTTGAGCGACTCGGGGCCAGAGACCCAGTACTTC
>TRBJ2-7|-|TRBV11-2|TRBD2
CASSASGTEQYF
TGTGCCAGCAGCGCTAGCGGGACCGAGCAGTACTTC
>TRBJ1-1|-|TRBV7-2|-
CASSFWAERQAFF
TGTGCCAGCAGCTTCTGGGCAGAACGACAAGCTTTCTTT
>TRBJ1-2|few|TRBV11-2|-
CASGVGYGYTF
TGTGCCAGCGGGGTGGGCTATGGCTACACCTTC
>TRBJ2-1|-|TRBV5-4|TRBD2
CASSDGTSGSYNEQFF
TGTGCCAGCAGCGACGGGACTAGCGGCTCCTACAATGAGCAGTTCTTC
>TRBJ2-7|few|TRBV7-9|-
CASSQGDTLGYEQYF
TGTGCCAGCAGTCAAGGGGACACCCTAGGGTACGAGCAGTACTTC
>TRBJ1-5|-|TRBV5-4|-
CASSQDLGFYSNQPQHF
TGCGCCAGCAGCCAAGATCTGGGGTTTTATAGCAATCAGCCCCAGCATTTT
>TRBJ2-2|-|TRBV10-2|-
CASSLDTNTGELFF
TGCGCCAGCTCCCTGGATACGAACACCGGGGAGCTGTTTTTT
>TRBJ2-1|-|TRBV4-1|TRBD2
CTSTYNVLAGNEQFF
TGCACCAGCACCTACAATGTACTAGCGGGCAATGAGCAGTTCTTC
>TRBJ2-7|-|TRBV18|-
CASSPTAAYEQYF
TGTGCCAGCTCACCAACAGCGGCCTACGAGCAGTACTTC
>TRBJ2-1|-|TRBV4-2|TRBD2
CASSSGIYNEQFF
TGTGCCAGCAGCAGCGGGATCTACAATGAGCAGTTCTTC
>TRBJ2-1|-|TRBV15|-
CATSSYSDSSYNEQFF
TGTGCCACCAGCAGTTACAGCGATAGCTCCTACAATGAGCAGTTCTTC
>TRBJ1-1|-|TRBV27|TRBD1
CASSTTGLNTEAFF
TGTGCCAGCAGTACGACAGGGTTGAACACTGAAGCTTTCTTT
>TRBJ1-1|-|TRBV11-1|TRBD1
CASSPTGGPGTEAFF
TGTGCCAGCAGCCCTACAGGGGGCCCGGGGACTGAAGCTTTCTTT
>TRBJ1-3|-|TRBV7-8|-
CASTQVARGNTIYF
TGTGCCAGCACCCAGGTGGCTAGGGGAAACACCATATATTTT
>TRBJ1-3|-|TRBV2|-
CASSTGQGNTIYF
TGTGCCAGCAGTACAGGACAGGGAAACACCATATATTTT
>TRBJ2-1|-|TRBV7-3|-
CASSLTGDSGEQFF
TGTGCCAGCAGCTTAACGGGGGACTCAGGGGAGCAGTTCTTC
>TRBJ2-1|-|TRBV11-3|-
CASSLLGDDHEQFF
TGTGCCAGCAGCTTACTAGGCGACGACCATGAGCAGTTCTTC
>TRBJ2-2|-|TRBV19|-
CASKGGAWDTGELFF
TGTGCCAGTAAGGGGGGCGCCTGGGACACCGGGGAGCTGTTTTTT
>TRBJ1-1|few|TRBV25-1|TRBD1
CASSETGGTEAFF
TGTGCCAGCAGTGAAACAGGGGGCACTGAAGCTTTCTTT
>TRBJ2-1|once|TRBV11-2|-
CASSPPDYNEQFF
TGTGCCAGCAGTCCCCCGGACTACAATGAGCAGTTCTTC
>TRBJ2-2|-|TRBV18|TRBD1
CASSSRDRGNTGELFF
TGTGCCAGCTCATCCCGGGACAGGGGAAACACCGGGGAGCTGTTTTTT
>TRBJ2-1|once|TRBV7-2|TRBD1
CASSLGGDRGPYNEQFF
TGTGCCAGCAGCTTAGGGGGAGACAGGGGGCCTTACAATGAGCAGTTCTTC
>TRBJ2-2|-|TRBV7-3|TRBD2
CASSAVGGSGRPGELFF
TGTGCCAGCAGCGCGGTTGGGGGTAGCGGGAGGCCCGGGGAGCTGTTTTTT
>TRBJ1-2|-|TRBV9|-
CASTNGGREGGYTF
TGTGCCAGCACCAACGGGGGCAGGGAAGGTGGCTACACCTTC
>TRBJ1-1|-|TRBV18|-
CASSLATNTEAFF
TGTGCCAGCTCACTTGCAACTAACACTGAAGCTTTCTTT
>TRBJ2-7|-|TRBV7-9|TRBD1
CASSSGQVPGEQYF
TGTGCCAGCAGCTCGGGACAGGTCCCCGGCGAGCAGTACTTC
>TRBJ2-7|-|TRBV21-1|-
CASSRDRPGTSGSSYEQYF
TGTGCCAGCAGCAGGGACAGACCCGGGACTAGCGGGAGCTCCTACGAGCAGTACTTC
>TRBJ1-3|-|TRBV7-2|-
CASSFKGSGNTIYF
TGTGCCAGCAGCTTCAAGGGCTCTGGAAACACCATATATTTT
>TRBJ1-1|-|TRBV30|-
CAWSGALNTEAFF
TGTGCCTGGAGCGGGGCGCTCAACACTGAAGCTTTCTTT
>TRBJ2-1|few|TRBV10-2|TRBD2
CASSARGSLNEQFF
TGCGCCAGCAGTGCCCGCGGGAGCCTCAATGAGCAGTTCTTC
>TRBJ1-2|once|TRBV30|TRBD1
CAWSVYTRTGNYGYTF
TGTGCCTGGAGTGTTTACACCCGGACAGGGAACTATGGCTACACCTTC
>TRBJ2-3|-|TRBV6-5|-
CASSYGAATDTQYF
TGTGCCAGCAGTTACGGGGCGGCGACAGATACGCAGTATTTT
>TRBJ2-7|-|TRBV12-5|TRBD2
CASGFGLAYEQYF
TGTGCTAGTGGTTTTGGACTAGCCTACGAGCAGTACTTC
>TRBJ2-1|-|TRBV11-1|TRBD2
CASSRGLAGNEQFF
TGTGCCAGCAGCCGAGGGCTAGCGGGCAATGAGCAGTTCTTC
>TRBJ1-1|-|TRBV11-3|TRBD1
CANPNRAEQGPGNTEAFF
TGTGCCAATCCGAATCGCGCGGAACAGGGGCCGGGGAACACTGAAGCTTTCTTT
>TRBJ2-7|many|TRBV15|-
CATSRELGGYEQYF
TGTGCCACCAGCAGAGAGCTTGGGGGCTACGAGCAGTACTTC
>TRBJ2-5|once|TRBV10-3|-
CAISPGDAKETQYF
TGTGCCATCAGTCCCGGGGACGCGAAGGAGACCCAGTACTTC
>TRBJ2-7|-|TRBV19|-
CASSIVAGQYYEQYF
TGTGCCAGTAGTATAGTGGCGGGGCAGTACTACGAGCAGTACTTC
>TRBJ2-1|few|TRBV2|TRBD2
CASISGSDYNEQFF
TGTGCCAGCATAAGCGGGAGCGACTACAATGAGCAGTTCTTC
>TRBJ2-3|-|TRBV25-1|TRBD2
CASSDRGTSGTDTQYF
TGTGCCAGCAGTGATCGTGGGACTAGCGGCACAGATACGCAGTATTTT